One and the same sample provided the 11 T cell receptor beta chains below, sequenced in a study of response to subunit inactivated influenza vaccine. TCRdb recomputed calls from the RT-PCR reads with MiXCR, one row per CDR3 protein. The table shows about 570,000 distinct CDR3 sequences, with 11% occurring only once. These data also formed part of another study, on T cells expressing NK-cell markers. This second study notes: Beta-chain TCR cDNA was generated via 5'RACE template switching with UMIs.

Sequenced here: PBMCs from blood, sampled on the day of vaccination. These receptors were collected from a man over 45 who received an inactivated influenza vaccine.

This clonotype has a handful of counts. The chain recombines TRBV3-1 with TRBJ2-3, with 11 bases matching TRBD1. The CDR3 extends over 17 amino acids. The trim removed 0 bases at V and 5 bases at J, leaving 7 bases unmatched. Germline loops: CDR1 LGHDT, CDR2 YNNKEL (reference sequence). CDR3 nucleotides: TGTGCCAGCAGCCAAGATACCGGGACAGGGGGTAGAGATACGCAGTATTTT. It translates to CASSQDTGTGGRDTQYF.

This clonotype was counted between two and nine times. The chain couples TRBV5-1 to TRBJ2-5, with a weak D call TRBD2 (6 bases). V lost 0 bases to trimming and J lost 2 bases, with 14 bases between them. In germline, CDR1 is SGHRS, CDR2 YFSETQ. CDR3 length: 16 amino acids. CDR3 protein: CASSLERAGQQETQYF. The CDR3 region has the DNA TGCGCCAGCAGCTTGGAGCGAGCGGGCCAACAAGAGACCCAGTACTTC.

This clonotype has a handful of counts. The chain joins TRBV20-1 to TRBJ2-1; no clear D. Trimming took off 1 base at V and 0 bases at J, with 13 bases between the two ends. The CDR3 contains 16 residues. Germline assignment: CDR1 DFQATT and CDR2 SNEGSKA (reference sequence). CDR3 in DNA: TGCAGTGCTAGAGGCGTGCGTCCGAGCTCCTACAATGAGCAGTTCTTC. Translation: CSARGVRPSSYNEQFF.

This clonotype was seen at least ten times. The V and J genes are TRBV29-1 and TRBJ2-5, with 11 positions matching TRBD1. From germline, CDR1 is SQVTM and CDR2 ANQGSEA. The CDR3 runs 14 residues. J gave up 3 bases and V 6 bases, and 6 bases lay outside the gene matches. The CDR3 here is CSVSQGQGEETQYF. The CDR3 bases are TGCAGCGTGTCCCAGGGACAGGGGGAAGAGACCCAGTACTTC.

This clonotype was observed a few times. The chain carries TRBV4-1 and TRBJ2-1; tentatively, D is TRBD1 (6 bases). The CDR3 is made up of 13 amino acids. The ends were cut back, 0 bases at V and 8 bases at J, with 8 bases in the middle. Per the germline V gene, CDR1 is MGHRA and CDR2 is YSYEKL. CDR3 loop: CASSQETGDEQFF. As DNA, the CDR3 is TGCGCCAGCAGCCAAGAGACAGGCGATGAGCAGTTCTTC.

This clonotype turned up a few times. This chain joins TRBV20-1 and TRBJ2-7; D gene uncertain. Germline CDR1 reads DFQATT; CDR2 reads SNEGSKA (reference sequence). The CDR3 runs to 15 residues. V gave up 0 bases and J gave up 2 bases, with 14 bases separating them. CDR3 DNA sequence: TGCAGTGCTAGAGATTTAAGGAAGACCACCTACGAGCAGTACTTC. Protein product: CSARDLRKTTYEQYF.

This clonotype was recorded a few times. The V call is TRBV3-1, the J call TRBJ2-3, with D maybe TRBD2 (7 bases). Germline V CDR1 and CDR2: LGHDT, YNNKEL (reference sequence). The V end lost 4 bases, the J end lost 3 bases, and 17 bases lay between the germline ends. The CDR3 loop spans 16 amino acids. This chain's CDR3 is CASSPLGGGPTDTQYF. As DNA, the CDR3 is TGTGCCAGCAGCCCCCTAGGGGGAGGGCCAACAGATACGCAGTATTTT.

The J gene is TRBJ2-3, the V gene TRBV12-3 or TRBV12-4; possible D gene TRBD1, 5 bases. The V end lost 7 bases, the J end lost 0 bases, and 14 bases lay between the germline ends. There are 15 residues in the CDR3. The CDR3 nucleotides read TGTGCCAGCATTGCCTCCAGGGCAAGCACAGATACGCAGTATTTT. It codes for CASIASRASTDTQYF.

The chain employs TRBV4-1 and TRBJ2-7, with TRBD1 as a possible D gene (6 bases). This CDR3 has 15 amino acids. Germline CDR1 and CDR2: MGHRA and YSYEKL. The germline V and J ends were trimmed by 0 bases and 3 bases, with 12 bases remaining between them. The chain's CDR3 is CASSQDLAGDYEQYF. The CDR3 DNA reads as TGCGCCAGCAGCCAAGATCTGGCAGGGGACTACGAGCAGTACTTC.

The chain carries TRBV4-2 and TRBJ2-7; possible D gene TRBD2, 5 bases. The CDR3 consists of 14 residues. Germline V gene lookup returns CDR1 LGHNA and CDR2 YNFKEQ. V shed 5 bases and J shed 7 bases, with 18 bases lying between them. DNA of the CDR3: TGTGCCAGCAGCTCTCGGACTCAAACGGGGGAGCAGTACTTC. This sequence encodes CASSSRTQTGEQYF.

The chain uses TRBV6-1 and TRBJ2-5; D is uncertain. V shed 5 bases and J shed 3 bases, with 13 bases lying between them. This CDR3 contains 14 residues. Looked up from germline, CDR1 is MNHNS and CDR2 is SASEGT. The DNA for the CDR3 is TGTGCCAGCAGTACGGCGTGGGTTAAAGAGACCCAGTACTTC. Protein product: CASSTAWVKETQYF.